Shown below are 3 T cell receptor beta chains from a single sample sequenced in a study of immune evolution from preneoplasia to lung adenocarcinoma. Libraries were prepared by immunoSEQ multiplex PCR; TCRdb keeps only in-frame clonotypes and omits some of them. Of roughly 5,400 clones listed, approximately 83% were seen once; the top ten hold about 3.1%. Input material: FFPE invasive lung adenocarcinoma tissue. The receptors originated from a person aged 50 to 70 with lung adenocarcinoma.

The CDR3 sequence: CASSEEGGSGHNEQFF. The CDR3 DNA sequence: TGTGCCAGCAGTGAAGAAGGCGGGAGTGGCCACAATGAGCAGTTCTTC. The rearrangement links TRBV6-1 to TRBJ2-1; 7 positions match TRBD2. The trim removed 1 base at V and 5 bases at J, leaving 8 bases unmatched. Germline V gene data show CDR1 as MNHNS and CDR2 as SASEGT. This CDR3 has 16 amino acids.

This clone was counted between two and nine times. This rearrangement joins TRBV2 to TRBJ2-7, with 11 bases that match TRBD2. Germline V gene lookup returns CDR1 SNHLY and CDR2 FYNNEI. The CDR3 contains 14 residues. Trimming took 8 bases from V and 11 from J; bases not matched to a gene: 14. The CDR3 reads CASFLEGLAERKYF. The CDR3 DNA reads TGTGCCAGCTTTTTGGAGGGACTAGCGGAGAGGAAGTACTTC.

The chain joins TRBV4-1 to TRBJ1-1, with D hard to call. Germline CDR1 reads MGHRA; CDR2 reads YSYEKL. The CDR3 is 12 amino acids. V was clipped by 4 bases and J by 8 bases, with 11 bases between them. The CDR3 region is CASSPGNAEAFF. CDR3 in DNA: TGCGCCAGCAGCCCAGGCAACGCAGAAGCTTTCTTT.